The 14 T cell receptor beta chains below come from one sample, sequenced in a study of blood T cell repertoires in COVID-19. TCRdb's table, derived via immunoSEQ multiplex PCR, lists solely in-frame clones and lacks some. The sample includes 310,000 or so clones, 90% of them seen just once. The sequencing sample was made of PBMCs or T cells enriched from blood (not recorded which). These receptors came from a woman aged 30 to 39 who had recovered from COVID-19.

The J gene is TRBJ1-1, the V gene TRBV5-1; D may be TRBD1 (6 bases). V lost 4 bases to trimming and J lost 5 bases, with 15 bases between them. CDR3 length equals 14 residues. Germline V gene sequence: CDR1 SGHRS, CDR2 YFSETQ. The CDR3 sequence is CASSPGQPGTEAFF. In nucleotides, the CDR3 is TGCGCCAGCAGCCCAGGACAGCCAGGAACTGAAGCTTTCTTT.

The chain combines TRBV12-3 or TRBV12-4 with TRBJ1-6, with D uncertain. The CDR3 has 12 residues. Between the trimmed V and J ends, which lost 6 bases and 8 bases, there was a span of 8 bases. CDR3 sequence (DNA): TGTGCCAGCAGAACCGTAGATTCACCCCTCCACTTT. This encodes CASRTVDSPLHF.

V gene TRBV28 combines with J gene TRBJ2-7, with a possible D match to TRBD1 (5 bases). The V end lost 3 bases, the J end lost 5 bases, and 11 bases lay between the germline ends. Germline V gives CDR1 MDHEN, CDR2 SYDVKM. The CDR3 contains 13 residues. The CDR3 protein is CASSFASRDEQYF. CDR3 DNA: TGTGCCAGCAGTTTTGCTTCCAGGGACGAGCAGTACTTC.

V gene TRBV5-1 combines with J gene TRBJ2-7; TRBD1 is a possible D gene (6 bases). The CDR3 has 13 amino acids. V was shortened by 4 bases and J by 2 bases, with 10 bases between the two germline ends. Germline assignment: CDR1 SGHRS and CDR2 YFSETQ. This chain's CDR3 is CASSTGQTYEQYF. The CDR3 DNA is TGCGCCAGCAGCACCGGACAGACCTACGAGCAGTACTTC.

The V gene is TRBV11-3, the J gene TRBJ1-6; 9 bases are a match to TRBD1. The V gene's germline CDR1 is SGHNT and CDR2 YENEEA. J lost 8 bases, V lost 5 bases, and 4 bases had no gene match. This CDR3 spans 14 amino acids. CDR3 residues: CASSAGTGYSPLHF. The CDR3 DNA follows: TGTGCCAGCAGCGCCGGGACAGGGTATTCACCCCTCCACTTT.

This clone has only one observation. This sequence joins TRBV5-1 and TRBJ2-7; 9 positions match TRBD1. Germline-derived CDR1 and CDR2 are SGHRS and YFSETQ. V was pared by 2 bases and J by 3 bases, with 3 bases of the junction left unmatched. The CDR3 consists of 14 residues. The CDR3 DNA sequence: TGCGCCAGCAGCTTTACAGGGGGCCTCTACGAGCAGTACTTC. This gives the protein CASSFTGGLYEQYF.

This chain uses TRBV10-3 with TRBJ2-2; TRBD1 is a possible D gene (5 bases). The CDR3 loop spans 12 amino acids. V was shortened by 8 bases and J by 1 base, with 5 bases between the two germline ends. In germline, CDR1 is ENHRY, CDR2 SYGVKD. Written as DNA, the CDR3 is TGTGCCATCCAGGGGAACACCGGGGAGCTGTTTTTT. Protein product: CAIQGNTGELFF.

V usage is TRBV7-3 and J usage is TRBJ2-3; 9 positions agree with TRBD2. Trimming cost V 5 bases and J 5 bases; bases outside gene matches: 8. CDR3 size: 15 residues. Germline lookup yields CDR1 SGHTA and CDR2 FQGTGA. The CDR3 region is CASSPTSGIGDTQYF. CDR3 DNA: TGTGCCAGCAGCCCGACTAGCGGCATTGGAGATACGCAGTATTTT.

The chain uses TRBV5-1 and TRBJ2-3; 10 bases are a match to TRBD2. Trimming removed 4 bases from V and 4 bases from J; junction bases left unmatched: 3. In germline, CDR1 is SGHRS, CDR2 YFSETQ. CDR3 length: 14 amino acids. The DNA of the CDR3 is TGCGCCAGCAGCACTGGACTAGCGGCAGATACGCAGTATTTT. This translates into CASSTGLAADTQYF. Looking up the rest from reference TRBV5-1 and TRBJ2-3 gives the full variable domain: KAGVTQTPRYLIKTRGQQVTLSCSPISGHRSVSWYQQTPGQGLQFLFEYFSETQRNKGNFPGRFSGRQFSNSRSEMNVSTLELGDSALYLCASSTGLAADTQYFGPGTRLTVL.

This rearrangement joins TRBV9 to TRBJ2-3; a possible D gene is TRBD2 (5 bases). The germline CDR1 and CDR2 sequences are SGDLS and YYNGEE. The CDR3 is 16 amino acids. Trimming took 0 bases from V and 2 from J, leaving 13 bases between them. The CDR3 region is CASSVGVRGNTDTQYF. In DNA, the CDR3 is TGTGCCAGCAGCGTAGGGGTCCGAGGGAACACAGATACGCAGTATTTT.

This chain connects TRBV6-4 to TRBJ2-5; a weak D match, TRBD2 (5 bases). The CDR3 has 13 residues. CDR1 is MRHNA, CDR2 SNTAGT, per germline. Between the trimmed V and J ends, which lost 5 bases and 5 bases, there was a span of 12 bases. The CDR3 sequence is CASSTREGETQYF. DNA of the CDR3: TGTGCCAGCAGTACTAGGGAAGGGGAGACCCAGTACTTC.

The chain carries TRBV29-1 and TRBJ1-4; unclear D gene. Germline-derived CDR1 and CDR2 are SQVTM and ANQGSEA. The CDR3 loop spans 12 amino acids. Trimming pared 4 bases from V and 3 bases from J, leaving 6 bases between. CDR3 region: CSVVGPNEKLFF. In nucleotides, the CDR3 is TGCAGCGTTGTCGGTCCTAATGAAAAACTGTTTTTT.

V gene TRBV18 combines with J gene TRBJ2-7; perhaps TRBD2 as D (6 bases). Deletions cut 3 bases from V and 0 bases from J, with 6 bases between. CDR3 length equals 13 residues. Germline loops: CDR1 KGHSH, CDR2 LQKENI. The CDR3 sequence is CASSPGSSYEQYF. The CDR3 bases are TGTGCCAGCTCACCCGGGAGCTCCTACGAGCAGTACTTC.

The chain couples TRBV7-8 to TRBJ1-5, with no clear D. V lost 5 bases and J 2 bases, leaving 7 bases between the germline ends. This CDR3 comprises 13 residues. Germline CDR1 is SGHVS and CDR2 is FQNEAQ. The CDR3 reads CASSAQGNQPQHF. Here the CDR3 DNA reads TGTGCCAGCAGCGCCCAGGGCAATCAGCCCCAGCATTTT.